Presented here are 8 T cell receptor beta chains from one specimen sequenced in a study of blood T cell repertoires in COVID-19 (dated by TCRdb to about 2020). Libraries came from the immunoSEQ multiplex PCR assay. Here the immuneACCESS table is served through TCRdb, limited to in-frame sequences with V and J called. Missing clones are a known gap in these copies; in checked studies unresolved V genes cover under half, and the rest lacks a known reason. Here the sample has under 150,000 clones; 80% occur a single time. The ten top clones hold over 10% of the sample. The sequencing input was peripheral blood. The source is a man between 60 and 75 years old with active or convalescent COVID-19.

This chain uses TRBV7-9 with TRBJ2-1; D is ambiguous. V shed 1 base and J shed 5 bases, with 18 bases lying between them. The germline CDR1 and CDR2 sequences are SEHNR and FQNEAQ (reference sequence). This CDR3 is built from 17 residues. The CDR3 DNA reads TGTGCCAGCAGCTTAGGAATCTGGGCTCACCAGGACAATGAGCAGTTCTTC. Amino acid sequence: CASSLGIWAHQDNEQFF. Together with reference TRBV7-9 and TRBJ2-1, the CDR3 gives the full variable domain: DTGVSQNPRHKITKRGQNVTFRCDPISEHNRLYWYRQTLGQGPEFLTYFQNEAQLEKSRLLSDRFSAERPKGSFSTLEIQRTEQGDSAMYLCASSLGIWAHQDNEQFFGPGTRLTVL.

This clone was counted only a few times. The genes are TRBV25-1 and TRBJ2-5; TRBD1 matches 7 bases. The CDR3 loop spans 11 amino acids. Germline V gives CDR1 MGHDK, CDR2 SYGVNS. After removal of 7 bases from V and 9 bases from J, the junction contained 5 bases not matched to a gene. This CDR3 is CASTRTGPQYF. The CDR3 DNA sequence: TGTGCCAGCACCCGGACAGGCCCCCAGTACTTC. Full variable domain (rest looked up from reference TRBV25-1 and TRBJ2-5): EADIYQTPRYLVIGTGKKITLECSQTMGHDKMYWYQQDPGMELHLIHYSYGVNSTEKGDLSSESTVSRIRTEHFPLTLESARPSHTSQYLCASTRTGPQYFGPGTRLLVL.

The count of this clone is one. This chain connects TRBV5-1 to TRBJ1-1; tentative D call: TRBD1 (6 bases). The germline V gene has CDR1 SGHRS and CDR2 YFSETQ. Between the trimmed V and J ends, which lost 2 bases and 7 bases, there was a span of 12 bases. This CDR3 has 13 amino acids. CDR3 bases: TGCGCCAGCAGCTTACGGGGGGGCGGTGAAGCTTTCTTT. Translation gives CASSLRGGGEAFF.

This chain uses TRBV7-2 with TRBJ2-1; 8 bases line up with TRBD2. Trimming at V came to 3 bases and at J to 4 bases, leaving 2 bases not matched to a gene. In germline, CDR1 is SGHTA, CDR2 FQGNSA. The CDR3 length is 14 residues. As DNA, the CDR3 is TGTGCCAGCAGCTTCCAGCGGGAGTACAATGAGCAGTTCTTC. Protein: CASSFQREYNEQFF.

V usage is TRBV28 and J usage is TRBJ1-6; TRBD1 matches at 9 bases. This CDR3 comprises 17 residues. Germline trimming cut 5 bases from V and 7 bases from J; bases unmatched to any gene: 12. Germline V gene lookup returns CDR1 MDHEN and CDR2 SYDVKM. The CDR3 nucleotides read TGTGCCAGCAGTGCGACGGGACAGGGCTTTAGCAATTCACCCCTCCACTTT. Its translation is CASSATGQGFSNSPLHF.

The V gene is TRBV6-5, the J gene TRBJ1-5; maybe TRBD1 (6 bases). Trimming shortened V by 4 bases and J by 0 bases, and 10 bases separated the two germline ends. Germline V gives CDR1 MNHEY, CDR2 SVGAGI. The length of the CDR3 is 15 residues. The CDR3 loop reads CASSLTGNSNQPQHF. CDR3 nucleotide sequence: TGTGCCAGCAGTTTAACAGGGAATAGCAATCAGCCCCAGCATTTT.

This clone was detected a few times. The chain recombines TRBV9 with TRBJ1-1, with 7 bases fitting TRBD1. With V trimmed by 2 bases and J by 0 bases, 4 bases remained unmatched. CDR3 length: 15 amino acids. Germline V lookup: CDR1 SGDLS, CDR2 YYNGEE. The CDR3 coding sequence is TGTGCCAGCAGCGTGCGGGACAGCATGAACACTGAAGCTTTCTTT. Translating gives CASSVRDSMNTEAFF.

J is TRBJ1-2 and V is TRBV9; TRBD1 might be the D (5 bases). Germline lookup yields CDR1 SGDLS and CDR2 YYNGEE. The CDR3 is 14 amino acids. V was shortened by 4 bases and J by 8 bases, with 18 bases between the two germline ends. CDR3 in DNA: TGTGCCAGCAGCCCCCTAAGCCAGGGTGGGGGCTACACCTTC. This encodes CASSPLSQGGGYTF.